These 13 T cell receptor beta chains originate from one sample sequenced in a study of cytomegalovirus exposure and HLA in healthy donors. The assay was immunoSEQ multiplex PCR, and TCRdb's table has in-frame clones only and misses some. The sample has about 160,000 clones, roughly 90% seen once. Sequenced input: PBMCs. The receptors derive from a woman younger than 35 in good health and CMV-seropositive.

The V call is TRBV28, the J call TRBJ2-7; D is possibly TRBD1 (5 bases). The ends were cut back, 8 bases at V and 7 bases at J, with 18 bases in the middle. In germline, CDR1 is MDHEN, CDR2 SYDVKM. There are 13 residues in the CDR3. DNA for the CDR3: TGTGCCAGCTTACCGGTCCAGGGTTTAGAGCAGTACTTC. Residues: CASLPVQGLEQYF.

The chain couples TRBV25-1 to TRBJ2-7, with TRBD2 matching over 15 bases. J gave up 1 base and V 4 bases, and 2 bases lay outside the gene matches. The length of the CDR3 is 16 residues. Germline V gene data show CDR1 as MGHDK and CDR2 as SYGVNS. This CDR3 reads CASSGTSGRESYEQYF. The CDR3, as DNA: TGTGCCAGCAGTGGGACTAGCGGGAGGGAGTCCTACGAGCAGTACTTC.

CDR3 DNA: TGTGCCAGCAGCATCGGACAGGGTAGTCAGCCCCAGCATTTT. Protein sequence: CASSIGQGSQPQHF. The chain joins TRBV5-6 to TRBJ1-5; TRBD1 matches at 8 bases. J was trimmed by 6 bases and V by 4 bases; bases with no gene match: 6. This CDR3 region has 14 residues. CDR1 is SGHDT and CDR2 is YYEEEE in the germline V gene.

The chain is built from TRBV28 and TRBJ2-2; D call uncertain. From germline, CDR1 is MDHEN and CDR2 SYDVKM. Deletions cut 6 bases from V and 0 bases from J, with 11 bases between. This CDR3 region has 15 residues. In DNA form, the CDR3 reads TGTGCCAGCAGGTTCGGCGGAGCGAACACCGGGGAGCTGTTTTTT. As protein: CASRFGGANTGELFF.

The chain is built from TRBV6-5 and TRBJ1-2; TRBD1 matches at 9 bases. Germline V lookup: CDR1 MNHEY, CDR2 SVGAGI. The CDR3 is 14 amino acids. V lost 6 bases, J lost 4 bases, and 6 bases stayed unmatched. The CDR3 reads CASRTMTGGYGYTF. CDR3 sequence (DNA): TGTGCCAGCAGAACCATGACAGGGGGCTATGGCTACACCTTC.

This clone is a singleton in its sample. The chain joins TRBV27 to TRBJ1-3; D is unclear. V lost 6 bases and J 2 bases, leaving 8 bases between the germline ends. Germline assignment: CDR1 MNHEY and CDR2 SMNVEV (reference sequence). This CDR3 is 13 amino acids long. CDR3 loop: CASSVAAGNTIYF. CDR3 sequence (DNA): TGTGCCAGCAGCGTCGCGGCTGGAAACACCATATATTTT.

CDR3 in amino acids: CASSLVIGQGTDTQYF. CDR3 coding DNA: TGCGCCAGCAGCTTGGTCATAGGACAGGGGACAGATACGCAGTATTTT. V usage is TRBV5-1 and J usage is TRBJ2-3; 9 positions agree with TRBD1. Germline V lookup: CDR1 SGHRS, CDR2 YFSETQ. V was pared by 0 bases and J by 3 bases, with 5 bases of the junction left unmatched. The CDR3 length is 16 residues.

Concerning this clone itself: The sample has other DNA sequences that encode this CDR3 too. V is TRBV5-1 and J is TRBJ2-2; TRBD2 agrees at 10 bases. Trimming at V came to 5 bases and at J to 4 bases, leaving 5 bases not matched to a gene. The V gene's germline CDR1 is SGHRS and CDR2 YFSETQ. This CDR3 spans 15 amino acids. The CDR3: CASRGLAGVTGELFF. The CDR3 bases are TGCGCCAGCAGGGGCCTAGCGGGAGTCACCGGGGAGCTGTTTTTT.

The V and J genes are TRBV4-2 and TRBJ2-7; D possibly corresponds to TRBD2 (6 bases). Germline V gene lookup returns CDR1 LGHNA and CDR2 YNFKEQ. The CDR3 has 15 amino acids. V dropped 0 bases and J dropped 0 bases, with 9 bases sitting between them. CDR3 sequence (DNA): TGTGCCAGCAGCCAAGACGGGGGATTCTCCTACGAGCAGTACTTC. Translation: CASSQDGGFSYEQYF.

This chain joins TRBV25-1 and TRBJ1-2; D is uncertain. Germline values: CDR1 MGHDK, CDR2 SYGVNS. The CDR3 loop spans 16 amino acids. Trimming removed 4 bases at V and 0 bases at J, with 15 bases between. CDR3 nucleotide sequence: TGTGCCAGCAGTGGGTACGGGGAAATGGCTAACTATGGCTACACCTTC. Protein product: CASSGYGEMANYGYTF.

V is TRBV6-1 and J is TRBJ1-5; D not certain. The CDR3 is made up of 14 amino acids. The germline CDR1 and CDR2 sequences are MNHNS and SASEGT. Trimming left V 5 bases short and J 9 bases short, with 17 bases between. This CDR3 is CASSNPFAIRPQHF. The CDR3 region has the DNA TGTGCCAGCAGTAATCCGTTCGCTATACGGCCCCAGCATTTT.

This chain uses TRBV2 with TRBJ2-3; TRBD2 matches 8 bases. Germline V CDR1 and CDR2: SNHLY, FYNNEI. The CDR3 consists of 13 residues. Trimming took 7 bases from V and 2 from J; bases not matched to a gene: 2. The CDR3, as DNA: TGTGCCAGCATAGCGGGAAACACAGATACGCAGTATTTT. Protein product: CASIAGNTDTQYF.

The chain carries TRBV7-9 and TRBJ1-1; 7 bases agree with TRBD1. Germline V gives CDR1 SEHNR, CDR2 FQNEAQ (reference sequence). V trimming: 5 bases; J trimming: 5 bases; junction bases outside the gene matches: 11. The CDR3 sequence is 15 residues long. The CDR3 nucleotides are TGTGCCAGCAGCAAGGCTGGACAGGTTAGGACTGAAGCTTTCTTT. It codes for CASSKAGQVRTEAFF. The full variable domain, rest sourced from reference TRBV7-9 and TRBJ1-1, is DTGVSQNPRHKITKRGQNVTFRCDPISEHNRLYWYRQTLGQGPEFLTYFQNEAQLEKSRLLSDRFSAERPKGSFSTLEIQRTEQGDSAMYLCASSKAGQVRTEAFFGQGTRLTVV.